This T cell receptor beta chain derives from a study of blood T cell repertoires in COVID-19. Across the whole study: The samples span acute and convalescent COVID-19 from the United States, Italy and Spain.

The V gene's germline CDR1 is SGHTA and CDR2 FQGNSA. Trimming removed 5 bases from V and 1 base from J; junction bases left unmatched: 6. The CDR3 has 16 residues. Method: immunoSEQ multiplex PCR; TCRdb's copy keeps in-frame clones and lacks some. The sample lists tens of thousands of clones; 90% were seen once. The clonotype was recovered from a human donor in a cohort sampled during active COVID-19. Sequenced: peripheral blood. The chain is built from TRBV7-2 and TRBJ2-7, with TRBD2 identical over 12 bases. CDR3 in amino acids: CASSPAGTSGSYEQYF. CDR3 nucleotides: TGTGCCAGCAGCCCCGCCGGGACTAGCGGGTCCTACGAGCAGTACTTC.